This passage covers 19 T cell receptor beta chains from one sample sequenced in a study of T cells expressing NK-cell markers. TCRdb reworked the 5' RACE reads into one entry per CDR3 protein, no DNA. Its clone listing holds about 460,000 distinct CDR3 sequences. The material sequenced was blood T cells: a sorted CD56 or NKG2C T cell subset, CD4+ or CD8+ T cells, or bulk PBMC T cells (not recorded which). These receptors were taken from a woman aged 50 to 60 in good health.

V and J are TRBV18 and TRBJ2-1; TCRdb's assignment of TRBD1 cannot be checked, as there is no DNA. This CDR3 comprises 14 residues. Germline V gene sequence: CDR1 KGHSH, CDR2 LQKENI. CDR3 amino acids: CASSPDQGGNEQFF.

V gene TRBV9 combines with J gene TRBJ1-3; the D call of TRBD1 rests on TCRdb alone, since no DNA is present to check it. The CDR3 extends over 14 amino acids. CDR1 and CDR2 (germline): SGDLS, YYNGEE. The CDR3 spells CASSVGGAGNTIYF.

The chain has TRBV24-1 and TRBJ2-5; the D call from TCRdb, TRBD2, cannot be confirmed without DNA. CDR1 and CDR2 from the germline V gene are KGHDR and SFDVKD. The CDR3 totals 16 residues. CDR3 residues: CATSDFPADGQETQYF.

The chain couples TRBV9 to TRBJ1-1. Germline CDR1 reads SGDLS; CDR2 reads YYNGEE. The CDR3 is made up of 14 amino acids. CDR3 protein: CASSVWEANTEAFF. Looking up the rest from reference TRBV9 and TRBJ1-1 gives the full variable domain: DSGVTQTPKHLITATGQRVTLRCSPRSGDLSVYWYQQSLDQGLQFLIQYYNGEERAKGNILERFSAQQFPDLHSELNLSSLELGDSALYFCASSVWEANTEAFFGQGTRLTVV.

This chain links TRBV12-3 or TRBV12-4 with TRBJ2-1; without DNA, the TCRdb call of TRBD1 cannot be checked. This CDR3 contains 15 residues. CDR3 residues: CASSEGTGTRNEQFF.

The chain joins TRBV9 to TRBJ2-7; there is no DNA to check the TCRdb D call of TRBD1. Germline V gene lookup returns CDR1 SGDLS and CDR2 YYNGEE. The CDR3 is 14 amino acids. The CDR3 spells CASSVGSQSYEQYF. Full variable domain (outside the CDR3, taken from reference TRBV9 and TRBJ2-7): DSGVTQTPKHLITATGQRVTLRCSPRSGDLSVYWYQQSLDQGLQFLIQYYNGEERAKGNILERFSAQQFPDLHSELNLSSLELGDSALYFCASSVGSQSYEQYFGPGTRLTVT.

The V call is TRBV6-5, the J call TRBJ2-1. The length of the CDR3 is 13 residues. Germline CDR1 MNHEY, CDR2 SVGAGI. The CDR3 spells CASKLATYNEQFF.

This chain joins TRBV7-8 and TRBJ2-1. Germline-derived CDR1 and CDR2 are SGHVS and FQNEAQ. The CDR3 is made up of 16 amino acids. CDR3 residues: CASSSGRLSSYNEQFF.

This chain links TRBV7-9 with TRBJ2-2. CDR1 and CDR2 from the germline V gene are SEHNR and FQNEAQ (reference sequence). The CDR3 totals 14 residues. CDR3 loop: CASSLGYGTGELFF.

The V and J genes are TRBV5-1 and TRBJ2-2. The CDR3 is 15 residues long. Germline CDR1 SGHRS, CDR2 YFSETQ. The CDR3 sequence is CASSLVTDGTGELFF.

The CDR3 loop is CATTAGGYNEQFF. V is TRBV24-1 and J is TRBJ2-1; lacking DNA, the TRBD2 call made by TCRdb goes unchecked. The CDR3 runs 13 residues. Germline V gene lookup returns CDR1 KGHDR and CDR2 SFDVKD.

This chain uses TRBV24-1 with TRBJ1-2. This CDR3 spans 13 amino acids. Germline CDR1 and CDR2: KGHDR and SFDVKD. The CDR3 spells CATSGSSSYGYTF.

The chain recombines TRBV6-2 or TRBV6-3 with TRBJ2-5; absent DNA, TCRdb's TRBD1 call cannot be checked. The CDR3 runs to 12 residues. CDR1 is MNHEY and CDR2 is SVGEGT in the germline V gene. This CDR3 reads CASNRGEETQYF.

This chain joins TRBV3-1 and TRBJ2-5; TCRdb picks TRBD1, but there is no DNA to check that call. The germline V gene has CDR1 LGHDT and CDR2 YNNKEL (reference sequence). The CDR3 has 12 amino acids. CDR3 in amino acids: CASRGGKETQYF.

The chain is built from TRBV12-3 or TRBV12-4 and TRBJ2-5; as DNA is missing, the TRBD1 call by TCRdb cannot be tested. This CDR3 spans 13 amino acids. CDR3 sequence reads: CASMPGTQETQYF.

The V and J genes are TRBV5-1 and TRBJ2-1; TCRdb reports TRBD2, a call that lacks DNA to check it against. Germline V CDR1 and CDR2: SGHRS, YFSETQ. This CDR3 is built from 18 residues. CDR3 sequence: CASSSHSGRLSSYNEQFF. The full variable domain, in which reference TRBV5-1 and TRBJ2-1 provide the parts outside the CDR3, is KAGVTQTPRYLIKTRGQQVTLSCSPISGHRSVSWYQQTPGQGLQFLFEYFSETQRNKGNFPGRFSGRQFSNSRSEMNVSTLELGDSALYLCASSSHSGRLSSYNEQFFGPGTRLTVL.

The chain combines TRBV5-1 with TRBJ1-1. This CDR3 spans 14 amino acids. CDR1 and CDR2 (germline): SGHRS, YFSETQ. The CDR3 loop reads CASSWEGRSTEAFF.

The chain carries TRBV12-3 or TRBV12-4 and TRBJ1-2. The length of the CDR3 is 15 residues. The CDR3 sequence: CASSLEATAVYGYTF.

The chain recombines TRBV6-2 or TRBV6-3 with TRBJ2-1. The CDR3 consists of 12 residues. Germline V gives CDR1 MNHEY, CDR2 SVGEGT. CDR3 amino acids: CASSYGRNEQFF.